The entry below describes one TCR beta chain. The antigen is undetermined. An end of the junction does not agree with germline; a read error may underlie this. These data are taken from a study of T cell repertoires in cytomegalovirus infection. Study overall: An indication of both CMV infection and matching HLA type came from public TCR beta signatures.

One entry per CDR3 protein, called by TCRdb with MiXCR from the reads. Among 830,000 or so distinct CDR3 sequences listed, roughly 33% were seen once. The CDR3 is 13 residues long. Germline CDR1 SGHVS, CDR2 FNYEAQ. V is TRBV7-6 and J is TRBJ2-5; the D is unclear. This receptor was identified in a human donor in good health (CMV status not recorded). Some clones in this sample may be carry-over from other donors' samples. The specimen was cultured CD8+ T cells from PBMCs, collected from culture after CMV antigen stimulation. The CDR3 here is CASSLGKSETQYF. DNA of the CDR3: TGTGCTAGCAGCTTAGGAAAATCGGAGACCCAGTACTTC. Full variable domain (missing parts from reference TRBV7-6 and TRBJ2-5): GAGVSQSPRYKVTKRGQDVALRCDPISGHVSLYWYRQALGQGPEFLTYFNYEAQQDKSGLPNDRFSAERPEGSISTLTIQRTEQRDSAMYRCASSLGKSETQYFGPGTRLLVL.